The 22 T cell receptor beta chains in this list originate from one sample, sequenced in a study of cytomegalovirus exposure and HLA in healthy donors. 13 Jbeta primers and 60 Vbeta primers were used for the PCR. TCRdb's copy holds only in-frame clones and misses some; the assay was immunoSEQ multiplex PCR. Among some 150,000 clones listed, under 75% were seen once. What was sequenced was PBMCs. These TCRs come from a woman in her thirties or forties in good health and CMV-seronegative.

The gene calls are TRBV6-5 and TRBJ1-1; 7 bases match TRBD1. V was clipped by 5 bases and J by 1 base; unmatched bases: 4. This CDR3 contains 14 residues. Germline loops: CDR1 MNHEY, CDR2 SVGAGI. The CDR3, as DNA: TGTGCCAGCAGTGGGGGGACAGAGAACACTGAAGCTTTCTTT. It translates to CASSGGTENTEAFF.

The CDR3 bases are TGTGCCAGCCCCCCGTTGGGCACAGTGGCAGATACGCAGTATTTT. Amino acid sequence: CASPPLGTVADTQYF. The chain carries TRBV7-9 and TRBJ2-3, with D hard to call. V was pared by 8 bases and J by 4 bases, with 19 bases between. Germline V lookup: CDR1 SEHNR, CDR2 FQNEAQ (reference sequence). The CDR3 extends over 15 amino acids.

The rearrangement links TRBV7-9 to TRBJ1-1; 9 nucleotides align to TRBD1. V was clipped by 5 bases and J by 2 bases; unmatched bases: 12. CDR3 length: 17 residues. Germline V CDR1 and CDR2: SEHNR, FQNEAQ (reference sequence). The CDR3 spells CASSPYLGQGGNTEAFF. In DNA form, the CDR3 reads TGTGCCAGCAGCCCCTATTTGGGACAGGGAGGAAACACTGAAGCTTTCTTT. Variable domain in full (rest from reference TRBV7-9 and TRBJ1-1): DTGVSQNPRHKITKRGQNVTFRCDPISEHNRLYWYRQTLGQGPEFLTYFQNEAQLEKSRLLSDRFSAERPKGSFSTLEIQRTEQGDSAMYLCASSPYLGQGGNTEAFFGQGTRLTVV.

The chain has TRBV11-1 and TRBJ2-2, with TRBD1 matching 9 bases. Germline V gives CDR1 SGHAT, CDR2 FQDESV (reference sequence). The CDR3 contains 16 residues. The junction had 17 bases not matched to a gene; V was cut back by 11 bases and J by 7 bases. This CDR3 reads CACSVPGTGLVGELFF. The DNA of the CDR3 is TGTGCCTGCTCTGTTCCCGGGACAGGGTTGGTCGGGGAGCTGTTTTTT.

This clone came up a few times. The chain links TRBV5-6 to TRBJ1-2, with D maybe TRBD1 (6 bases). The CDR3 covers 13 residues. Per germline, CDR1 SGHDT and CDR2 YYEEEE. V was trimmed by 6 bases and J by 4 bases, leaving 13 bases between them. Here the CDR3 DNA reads TGTGCCAGCACCAACGACAGGACCTATGGCTACACCTTC. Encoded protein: CASTNDRTYGYTF.

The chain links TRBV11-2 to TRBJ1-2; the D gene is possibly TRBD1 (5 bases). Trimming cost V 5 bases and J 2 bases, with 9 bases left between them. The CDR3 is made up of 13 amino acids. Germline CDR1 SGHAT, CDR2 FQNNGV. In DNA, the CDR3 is TGTGCCAGCAGCGGTACAGGCAACTATGGCTACACCTTC. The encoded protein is CASSGTGNYGYTF.

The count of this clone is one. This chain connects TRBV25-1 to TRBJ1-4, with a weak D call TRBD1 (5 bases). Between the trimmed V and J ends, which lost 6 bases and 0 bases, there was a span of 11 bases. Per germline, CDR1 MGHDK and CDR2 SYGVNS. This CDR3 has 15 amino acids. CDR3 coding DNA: TGTGCCAGCAGCAAAGGGGTCGCAACTAATGAAAAACTGTTTTTT. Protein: CASSKGVATNEKLFF.

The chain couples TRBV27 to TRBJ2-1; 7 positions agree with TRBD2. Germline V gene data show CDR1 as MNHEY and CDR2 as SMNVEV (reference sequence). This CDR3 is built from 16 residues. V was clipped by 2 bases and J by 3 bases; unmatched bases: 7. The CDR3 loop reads CASSLGRSGGYNEQFF. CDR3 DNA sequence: TGTGCCAGCAGTTTAGGCCGCTCGGGGGGCTACAATGAGCAGTTCTTC.

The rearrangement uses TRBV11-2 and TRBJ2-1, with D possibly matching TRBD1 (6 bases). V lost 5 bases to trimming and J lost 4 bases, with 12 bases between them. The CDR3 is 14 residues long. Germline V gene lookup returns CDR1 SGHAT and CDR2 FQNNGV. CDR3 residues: CASSPGTLYNEQFF. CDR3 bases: TGTGCCAGCAGCCCCGGGACATTGTACAATGAGCAGTTCTTC.

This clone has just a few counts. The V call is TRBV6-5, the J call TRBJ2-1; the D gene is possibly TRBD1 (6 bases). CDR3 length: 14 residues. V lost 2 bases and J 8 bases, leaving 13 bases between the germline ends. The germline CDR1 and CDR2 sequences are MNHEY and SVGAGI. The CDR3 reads CASSYTQGYDEQFF. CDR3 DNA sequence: TGTGCCAGCAGTTACACACAGGGTTATGATGAGCAGTTCTTC.

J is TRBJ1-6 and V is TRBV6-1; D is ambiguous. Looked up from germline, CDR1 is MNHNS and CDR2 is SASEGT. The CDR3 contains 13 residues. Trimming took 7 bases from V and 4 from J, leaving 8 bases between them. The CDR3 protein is CASKEVYNSPLHF. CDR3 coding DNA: TGTGCCAGCAAAGAGGTTTATAATTCACCCCTCCACTTT.

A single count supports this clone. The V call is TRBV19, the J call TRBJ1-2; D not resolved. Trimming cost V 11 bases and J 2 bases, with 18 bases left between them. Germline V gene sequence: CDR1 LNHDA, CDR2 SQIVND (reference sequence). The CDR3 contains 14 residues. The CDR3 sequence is CAAREGGLNYGYTF. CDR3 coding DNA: TGTGCCGCTAGGGAGGGCGGTTTAAACTATGGCTACACCTTC.

CDR3 loop: CASSASPSAETQYF. The CDR3 DNA follows: TGTGCCAGCAGCGCCTCACCTAGCGCCGAGACCCAGTACTTC. The rearrangement joins TRBV9 to TRBJ2-5; the D gene is possibly TRBD2 (6 bases). V was trimmed by 3 bases and J by 5 bases, leaving 14 bases between them. Germline V gives CDR1 SGDLS, CDR2 YYNGEE. The CDR3 covers 14 residues.

CDR3 in amino acids: CAWSVLKTGNTIYF. The CDR3 bases are TGTGCCTGGAGTGTACTCAAGACTGGAAACACCATATATTTT. The V gene is TRBV30, the J gene TRBJ1-3; D is unresolved. Germline CDR1 GTSNPN, CDR2 SVGIG (reference sequence). CDR3 length equals 14 residues. V gave up 0 bases and J gave up 2 bases, with 8 bases separating them.

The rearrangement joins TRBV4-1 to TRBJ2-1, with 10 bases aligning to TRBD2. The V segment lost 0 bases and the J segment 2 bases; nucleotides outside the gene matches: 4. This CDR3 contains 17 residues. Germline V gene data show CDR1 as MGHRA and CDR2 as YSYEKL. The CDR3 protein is CASSQDPTSGAYNEQFF. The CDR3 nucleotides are TGCGCCAGCAGCCAAGATCCCACTAGCGGGGCCTACAATGAGCAGTTCTTC.

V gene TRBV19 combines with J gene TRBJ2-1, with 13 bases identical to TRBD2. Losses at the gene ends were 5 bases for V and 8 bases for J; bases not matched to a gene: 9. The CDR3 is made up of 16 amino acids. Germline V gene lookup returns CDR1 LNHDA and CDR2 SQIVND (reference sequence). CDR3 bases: TGTGCCAGTAGTCCAGGACTAGCGGGGGCCTGGGATGAGCAGTTCTTC. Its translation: CASSPGLAGAWDEQFF.

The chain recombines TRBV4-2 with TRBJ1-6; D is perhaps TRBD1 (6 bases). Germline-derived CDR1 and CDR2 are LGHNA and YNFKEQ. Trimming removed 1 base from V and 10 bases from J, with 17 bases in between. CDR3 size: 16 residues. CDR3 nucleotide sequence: TGTGCCAGCAGCCAAGGGATGGGGGCAAGGGGATCACCCCTCCACTTT. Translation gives CASSQGMGARGSPLHF.

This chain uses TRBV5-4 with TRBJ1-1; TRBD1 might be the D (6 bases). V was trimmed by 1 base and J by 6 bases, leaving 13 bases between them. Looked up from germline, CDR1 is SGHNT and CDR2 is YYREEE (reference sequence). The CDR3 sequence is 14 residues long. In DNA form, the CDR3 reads TGTGCCAGCAGCTTGTTAGGGGGTAGGGCTGAAGCTTTCTTT. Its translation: CASSLLGGRAEAFF.

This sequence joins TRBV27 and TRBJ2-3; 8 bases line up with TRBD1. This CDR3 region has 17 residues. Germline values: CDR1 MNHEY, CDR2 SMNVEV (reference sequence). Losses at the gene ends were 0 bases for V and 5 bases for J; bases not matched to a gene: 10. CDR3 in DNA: TGTGCCAGCAGTTTATCCCTCGCGACAGGGGTGTTAGATACGCAGTATTTT. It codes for CASSLSLATGVLDTQYF.

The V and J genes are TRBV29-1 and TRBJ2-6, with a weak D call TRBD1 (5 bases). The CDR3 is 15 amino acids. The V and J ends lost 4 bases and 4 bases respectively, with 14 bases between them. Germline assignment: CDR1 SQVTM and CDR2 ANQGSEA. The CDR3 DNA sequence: TGCAGCGTTGGGCTCGGGTGGGGCGGGGCCAACGTCCTGACTTTC. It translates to CSVGLGWGGANVLTF.

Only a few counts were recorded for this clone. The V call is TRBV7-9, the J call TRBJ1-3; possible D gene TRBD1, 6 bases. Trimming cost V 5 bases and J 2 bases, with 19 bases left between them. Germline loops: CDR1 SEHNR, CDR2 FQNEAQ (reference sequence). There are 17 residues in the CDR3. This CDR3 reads CASSAHGTRAPGNTIYF. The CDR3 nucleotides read TGTGCCAGCAGCGCTCACGGGACACGCGCCCCTGGAAACACCATATATTTT.

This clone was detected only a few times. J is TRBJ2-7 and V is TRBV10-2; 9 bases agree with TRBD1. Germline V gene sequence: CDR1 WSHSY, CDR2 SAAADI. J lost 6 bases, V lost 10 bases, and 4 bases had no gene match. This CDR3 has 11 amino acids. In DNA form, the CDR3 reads TGCGCCACGGGACAGGGCTCCGAGCAGTACTTC. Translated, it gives CATGQGSEQYF.